The 2 T cell receptor beta chains below were found in one sample sequenced in a study of blood T cell repertoires in COVID-19. Sequencing was performed with immunoSEQ multiplex PCR; in TCRdb, only in-frame clones are kept and a portion is missing. Of 200,000 to 300,000 clones listed, 75% to 90% are singletons. Sequenced sample: peripheral blood. These receptors were taken from a man aged 55 to 70 who had recovered from COVID-19.

On this clone itself: Within the sample, other DNA sequences also encode this same CDR3. The chain uses TRBV28 and TRBJ1-5; 9 nucleotides line up with TRBD1. Germline V gives CDR1 MDHEN, CDR2 SYDVKM. The CDR3 is made up of 15 amino acids. J gave up 5 bases and V 6 bases, and 8 bases lay outside the gene matches. The CDR3 loop is CASSSTGGGYQPQHF. CDR3 nucleotides: TGTGCCAGCAGCAGTACAGGGGGCGGATATCAGCCCCAGCATTTT.

The rearrangement uses TRBV11-1 and TRBJ1-2; D ambiguous. Trimming left V 5 bases short and J 3 bases short, with 10 bases between. The CDR3 runs 13 residues. Germline V gene data show CDR1 as SGHAT and CDR2 as FQDESV (reference sequence). In DNA, the CDR3 is TGTGCCAGCAGCGCCCAAACGGACTATGGCTACACCTTC. This codes for CASSAQTDYGYTF.